This record looks at one TCR beta chain sequence and its context. Antigen: not known. The data originate from a study of cytomegalovirus exposure and HLA in healthy donors. Background on the study: Some 91 million unique TCRs from HLA-typed donors were held in an early release of data.

The primer mix had 60 Vbeta and 13 Jbeta primers. The repertoire was sequenced with immunoSEQ multiplex PCR; TCRdb's copy has only in-frame clones and lacks some. This sample has tens of thousands of clones, with about 72% found just once. Study observations and caveats: Productive status was seen about 87% or about 30% of the time for most TCR beta V segments in an earlier analysis.

The CDR3 consists of 13 residues. Per the germline V gene, CDR1 is WSHSY and CDR2 is SAAADI. The V end was cut by 6 bases, the J end by 6 bases, with 14 bases between. V and J are TRBV10-2 and TRBJ1-2, with unresolved D. Sequenced input: PBMCs. The sequence was obtained from a woman between 35 and 50 years old in good health and CMV-seropositive. The CDR3 DNA reads as TGCGCCAGCAGCCGAGAGGGCCGGGATGGCTACACCTTC. This gives the protein CASSREGRDGYTF.